The sequence of this T cell receptor (beta chain) was determined in a study of vaccination and CD4 T cells after COVID-19. In the study overall: Each control culture was treated with a CEFX pool, an HIV-1 Nef pool, or no peptide.

Documented treatment: approximately 9-day PBMC culture with coronavirus spike peptide pools or control peptides (ViraFEST assay). According to the study, CD4+ T cells from the unexposed donor were gathered ahead of the COVID-19 pandemic (2011-2018). Wells that each held around 2.1 million PBMCs were cultured with around 9.7 IU/ml IL-2 and around 10 ug/ml peptide pools. Researchers challenged CD4+ T cells from unexposed donors with SARS-CoV-2 S/N and four cold-coronavirus spikes, cells permitting. On this clonotype: As yet, its antigen is unknown.

Germline-derived CDR1 and CDR2 are LGHDT and YNNKEL (reference sequence). V lost 6 bases and J 5 bases, leaving 23 bases between the germline ends. The CDR3 covers 18 residues. Sequencing of cultured CD4+ T cell DNA used the Oncomine TCR Beta short-read assay. From cultured CD4+ T cells, genomic DNA was extracted. MiXCR, run by TCRdb on the PCR reads, gives a single entry per CDR3 protein. The sample lists 3,000 or so distinct CDR3 sequences, 25% to 35% occurring once. Source material: CD4+ T cells from blood, cultured in vitro. The chain combines TRBV3-1 with TRBJ2-6; D could derive from TRBD1 or TRBD2 (6 bases each). The receptor was isolated from a human donor in good health. CDR3 nucleotide sequence: TGTGCCAGCAGAGGGGGGACGGGACGCATCCGTCGGGCCAACGTCCTGACTTTC. Translating it yields CASRGGTGRIRRANVLTF.